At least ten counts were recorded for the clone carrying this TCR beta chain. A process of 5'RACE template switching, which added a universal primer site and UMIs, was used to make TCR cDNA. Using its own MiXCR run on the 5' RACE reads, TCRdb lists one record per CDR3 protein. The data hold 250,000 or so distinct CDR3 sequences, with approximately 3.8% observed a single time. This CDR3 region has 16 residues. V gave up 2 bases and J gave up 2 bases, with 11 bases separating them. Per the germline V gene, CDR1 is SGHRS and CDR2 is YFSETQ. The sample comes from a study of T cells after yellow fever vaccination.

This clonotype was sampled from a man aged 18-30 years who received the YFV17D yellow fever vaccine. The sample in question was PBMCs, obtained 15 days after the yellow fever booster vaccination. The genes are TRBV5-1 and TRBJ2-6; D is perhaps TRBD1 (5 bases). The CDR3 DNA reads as TGCGCCAGCAGCTTCCAGGGTACGGCTGGGGCCAACGTCCTGACTTTC. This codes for CASSFQGTAGANVLTF.